The 21 T cell receptor beta chains in this list originate from one sample, sequenced in a study of STAT5B mutations in CD4+ large granular lymphocyte leukemia. Assay used: immunoSEQ multiplex PCR; TCRdb lists only in-frame clones, some missing. The table records roughly 38,000 clones, around 75% of them present only once. The sample consisted of CD4+ T cells from blood buffy coats. The receptors here all came from a human donor in good health.

J is TRBJ2-5 and V is TRBV7-9; possibly TRBD1 for D (5 bases). This CDR3 has 15 amino acids. The germline V and J ends were trimmed by 1 base and 0 bases, with 9 bases remaining between them. Germline V gene lookup returns CDR1 SEHNR and CDR2 FQNEAQ (reference sequence). CDR3 nucleotide sequence: TGTGCCAGCAGCTTAGGGTCAGGGAACCAAGAGACCCAGTACTTC. Translated: CASSLGSGNQETQYF.

The V and J genes are TRBV30 and TRBJ2-1; 9 positions match TRBD2. Germline-derived CDR1 and CDR2 are GTSNPN and SVGIG (reference sequence). V was pared by 3 bases and J by 4 bases, with 16 bases of the junction left unmatched. The CDR3 totals 18 residues. The CDR3 loop is CAWRGFSAGGTPYNEQFF. The CDR3 DNA follows: TGTGCCTGGAGGGGGTTTTCGGCGGGAGGGACCCCGTACAATGAGCAGTTCTTC.

V gene TRBV9 combines with J gene TRBJ2-1, with 11 bases that match TRBD2. The CDR3 consists of 16 residues. The V gene's germline CDR1 is SGDLS and CDR2 YYNGEE. Germline trimming cut 2 bases from V and 4 bases from J; bases unmatched to any gene: 5. Written as DNA, the CDR3 is TGTGCCAGCAGCGTTCGGACTAGCGGGCGATACAATGAGCAGTTCTTC. Protein product: CASSVRTSGRYNEQFF.

V gene TRBV7-8 combines with J gene TRBJ2-1, with no clear D. The germline gives CDR1 SGHVS, CDR2 FQNEAQ. V lost 5 bases, J lost 2 bases, and 19 bases lay in between. This CDR3 is 17 amino acids long. The CDR3: CASSPRRVRSPYNEQFF. The CDR3 DNA reads as TGTGCCAGCAGCCCCCGACGGGTGAGGTCCCCCTACAATGAGCAGTTCTTC.

Only one count was recorded for this clone. The chain links TRBV5-8 to TRBJ2-4; 11 bases agree with TRBD1. Germline loops: CDR1 SGHTS, CDR2 YDEGEE. V lost 0 bases, J lost 4 bases, and 6 bases stayed unmatched. This CDR3 is built from 17 residues. CDR3 amino acids: CASSLAGTGGLKNIQYF. CDR3 in DNA: TGTGCCAGCAGCTTGGCCGGGACAGGGGGACTGAAAAACATTCAGTACTTC.

Only a few counts were recorded for this clone. The V and J genes are TRBV7-2 and TRBJ2-1; the D is unclear. The CDR3 has 13 amino acids. The germline V gene encodes CDR1 SGHTA and CDR2 FQGNSA. The V end was cut by 3 bases, the J end by 5 bases, with 8 bases between. CDR3: CASSFLYDNEQFF. CDR3 coding DNA: TGTGCCAGCAGCTTCCTCTACGACAATGAGCAGTTCTTC.

The V and J genes are TRBV5-6 and TRBJ2-1, with D tentatively TRBD1 (7 bases). Germline CDR1 is SGHDT and CDR2 is YYEEEE. Trimming pared 1 base from V and 5 bases from J, leaving 25 bases between. This CDR3 region has 19 residues. For the CDR3, the DNA is TGTGCCAGCAGCTTGCTTGGAGGGGGCGCGTTGGGCCGTGACAATGAGCAGTTCTTC. It is translated as CASSLLGGGALGRDNEQFF.

V usage is TRBV7-2 and J usage is TRBJ2-5; 8 nucleotides align to TRBD1. The CDR3 contains 17 residues. Unmatched junction bases numbered 12, after V lost 1 base and J lost 5 bases. Germline assignment: CDR1 SGHTA and CDR2 FQGNSA. The CDR3 loop reads CASSLGRGHGLGETQYF. The CDR3 DNA is TGTGCCAGCAGCTTAGGCAGGGGGCATGGGTTGGGGGAGACCCAGTACTTC.

V and J are TRBV2 and TRBJ2-5; D gene unclear. Between the trimmed V and J ends, which lost 8 bases and 4 bases, there was a span of 11 bases. The CDR3 spans 12 residues. Per the germline V gene, CDR1 is SNHLY and CDR2 is FYNNEI. CDR3: CASHLGAETQYF. In DNA form, the CDR3 reads TGTGCCAGCCACCTTGGCGCAGAGACCCAGTACTTC.

This chain uses TRBV5-5 with TRBJ2-7, with D maybe TRBD1 (5 bases). Germline values: CDR1 SGHKS, CDR2 YYEKEE (reference sequence). V was clipped by 1 base and J by 4 bases, with 15 bases between them. This CDR3 spans 15 amino acids. For the CDR3, the DNA is TGTGCCAGCAGCTTGATAGGGGCTTGGGGATACGAGCAGTACTTC. Protein product: CASSLIGAWGYEQYF.

The rearrangement links TRBV19 to TRBJ2-1; 9 nucleotides line up with TRBD2. This CDR3 is 15 amino acids long. Trimming cost V 3 bases and J 8 bases; bases outside gene matches: 8. CDR1 is LNHDA and CDR2 is SQIVND in the germline V gene (reference sequence). The CDR3 here is CASSMLAGGVYEQFF. The CDR3 nucleotides read TGTGCCAGTAGTATGTTGGCGGGGGGGGTCTATGAGCAGTTCTTC.

This chain joins TRBV5-5 and TRBJ2-3; the D gene is possibly TRBD1 (6 bases). The CDR3 loop spans 14 amino acids. The germline V gene encodes CDR1 SGHKS and CDR2 YYEKEE (reference sequence). V was shortened by 4 bases and J by 4 bases, with 13 bases between the two germline ends. The DNA of the CDR3 is TGTGCCAGCAGCCTCAGACAGGACTCAGATACGCAGTATTTT. This translates into CASSLRQDSDTQYF.

The V and J genes are TRBV5-4 and TRBJ2-2, with D possibly being TRBD1 (7 bases). V lost 0 bases and J 10 bases, leaving 13 bases between the germline ends. Germline V CDR1 and CDR2: SGHNT, YYREEE (reference sequence). The length of the CDR3 is 14 residues. CDR3 in DNA: TGTGCCAGCAGCTTGGGGCAGGGGGGCAAGGAGCTGTTTTTT. It is translated as CASSLGQGGKELFF.

This clone was detected a few times. The V and J genes are TRBV18 and TRBJ1-2, with TRBD1 identical over 8 bases. This CDR3 contains 13 residues. V trimming: 5 bases; J trimming: 7 bases; junction bases outside the gene matches: 6. From germline, CDR1 is KGHSH and CDR2 LQKENI. CDR3 amino acids: CASSAGTGGGYTF. CDR3 sequence (DNA): TGTGCCAGCTCAGCCGGGACAGGAGGTGGCTACACCTTC.

The V call is TRBV7-9, the J call TRBJ1-5; D gene uncertain. CDR1 and CDR2 (germline): SEHNR, FQNEAQ (reference sequence). The V end was cut by 3 bases, the J end by 5 bases, with 5 bases between. The CDR3 totals 12 residues. This CDR3 is CASSLGHQPQHF. In nucleotides, the CDR3 is TGTGCCAGCAGCTTGGGCCATCAGCCCCAGCATTTT.

This chain uses TRBV5-5 with TRBJ2-2; D ambiguous. CDR1 and CDR2 from the germline V gene are SGHKS and YYEKEE (reference sequence). This CDR3 has 13 amino acids. V lost 0 bases and J 3 bases, leaving 3 bases between the germline ends. The CDR3 region is CASSLVYTGELFF. As DNA, the CDR3 is TGTGCCAGCAGCTTGGTGTACACCGGGGAGCTGTTTTTT.

The chain joins TRBV28 to TRBJ2-3; 7 nucleotides agree with TRBD1. The CDR3 has 16 amino acids. V dropped 1 base and J dropped 4; count of bases not matched to a gene: 8. Germline V gives CDR1 MDHEN, CDR2 SYDVKM. CDR3 DNA sequence: TGTGCCAGCAGTTTATATGCTGGGCAGGGGGCAGATACGCAGTATTTT. Encoded protein: CASSLYAGQGADTQYF.

The V call is TRBV5-1, the J call TRBJ1-2, with 10 bases identical to TRBD1. V was clipped by 3 bases and J by 4 bases; unmatched bases: 9. CDR1 is SGHRS, CDR2 YFSETQ, per germline. The CDR3 extends over 16 amino acids. CDR3 nucleotide sequence: TGCGCCAGCAGCTCGACAGGGGACAGGGGAAGCTATGGCTACACCTTC. Encoded protein: CASSSTGDRGSYGYTF.

V usage is TRBV25-1 and J usage is TRBJ2-2; possibly TRBD1 for D (6 bases). The CDR3 is 15 amino acids. Germline assignment: CDR1 MGHDK and CDR2 SYGVNS. Trimming took 8 bases from V and 0 from J, leaving 13 bases between them. CDR3 coding DNA: TGTGCCAGCGTTCCGGACAGCTCGAACACCGGGGAGCTGTTTTTT. Its protein is CASVPDSSNTGELFF. Drawing the rest from reference TRBV25-1 and TRBJ2-2, the complete variable domain is EADIYQTPRYLVIGTGKKITLECSQTMGHDKMYWYQQDPGMELHLIHYSYGVNSTEKGDLSSESTVSRIRTEHFPLTLESARPSHTSQYLCASVPDSSNTGELFFGEGSRLTVL.

This sequence joins TRBV4-3 and TRBJ2-1; TRBD2 agrees at 7 bases. Germline CDR1 and CDR2: LGHNA and YSLEER. The CDR3 extends over 15 amino acids. With 0 bases clipped from V and 4 bases from J, the junction kept 3 bases outside the gene matches. DNA of the CDR3: TGCGCCAGCAGCCAAGACAGCGGGGCTTACAATGAGCAGTTCTTC. This sequence encodes CASSQDSGAYNEQFF.

This chain joins TRBV6-5 and TRBJ2-1; 7 positions match TRBD1. V dropped 5 bases and J dropped 0; count of bases not matched to a gene: 4. CDR1 and CDR2 from the germline V gene are MNHEY and SVGAGI. The CDR3 sequence is 15 residues long. Written as DNA, the CDR3 is TGTGCCAGCAGTCCAACAGGGGTCTCCTACAATGAGCAGTTCTTC. Its translation: CASSPTGVSYNEQFF.